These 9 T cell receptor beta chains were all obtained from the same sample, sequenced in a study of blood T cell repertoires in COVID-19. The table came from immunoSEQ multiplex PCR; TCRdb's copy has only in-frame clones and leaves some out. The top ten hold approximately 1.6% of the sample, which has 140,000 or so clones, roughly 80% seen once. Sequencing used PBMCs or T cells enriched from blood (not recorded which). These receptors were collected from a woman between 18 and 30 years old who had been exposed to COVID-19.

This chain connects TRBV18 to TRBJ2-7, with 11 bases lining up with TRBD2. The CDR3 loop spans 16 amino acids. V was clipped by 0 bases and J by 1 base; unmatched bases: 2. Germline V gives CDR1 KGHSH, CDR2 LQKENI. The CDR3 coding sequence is TGTGCCAGCTCACCACCGTGGACTAGCGGGTCCTACGAGCAGTACTTC. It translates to CASSPPWTSGSYEQYF.

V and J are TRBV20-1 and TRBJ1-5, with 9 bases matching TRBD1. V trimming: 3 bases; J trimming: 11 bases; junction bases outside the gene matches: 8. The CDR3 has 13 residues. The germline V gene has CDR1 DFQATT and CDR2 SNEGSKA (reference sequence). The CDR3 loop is CSASKDRGGSQHF. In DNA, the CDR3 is TGCAGTGCTAGTAAGGACAGGGGTGGGTCCCAGCATTTT.

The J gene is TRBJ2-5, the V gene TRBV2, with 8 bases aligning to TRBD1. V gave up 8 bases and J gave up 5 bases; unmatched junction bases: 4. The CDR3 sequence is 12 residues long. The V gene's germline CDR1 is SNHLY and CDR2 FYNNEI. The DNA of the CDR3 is TGTGCCAGCCAGGGACAGGCGGAGACCCAGTACTTC. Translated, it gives CASQGQAETQYF.

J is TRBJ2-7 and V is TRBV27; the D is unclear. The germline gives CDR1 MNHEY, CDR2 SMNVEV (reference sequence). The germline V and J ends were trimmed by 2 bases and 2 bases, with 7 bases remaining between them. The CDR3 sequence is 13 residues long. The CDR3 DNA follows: TGTGCCAGCAGTTTAGGCGGAACCTACGAGCAGTACTTC. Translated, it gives CASSLGGTYEQYF.

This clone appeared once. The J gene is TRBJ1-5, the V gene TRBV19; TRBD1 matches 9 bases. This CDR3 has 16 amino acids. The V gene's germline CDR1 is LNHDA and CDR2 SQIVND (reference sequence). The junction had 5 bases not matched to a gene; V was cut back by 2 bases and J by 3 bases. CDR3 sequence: CASSILRQGDNQPQHF. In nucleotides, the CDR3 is TGTGCCAGTAGTATATTGAGACAGGGGGACAATCAGCCCCAGCATTTT.

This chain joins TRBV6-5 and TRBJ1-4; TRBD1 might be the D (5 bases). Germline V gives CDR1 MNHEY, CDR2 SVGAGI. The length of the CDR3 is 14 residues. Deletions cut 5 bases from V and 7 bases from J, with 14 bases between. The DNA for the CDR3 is TGTGCCAGCAGTCGGTCACGGGGGTTTGAAAAACTGTTTTTT. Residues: CASSRSRGFEKLFF.

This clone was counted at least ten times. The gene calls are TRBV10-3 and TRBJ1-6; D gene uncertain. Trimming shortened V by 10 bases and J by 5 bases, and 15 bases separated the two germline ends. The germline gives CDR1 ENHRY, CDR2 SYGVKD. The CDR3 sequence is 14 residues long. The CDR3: CATRSGIDNSPLHF. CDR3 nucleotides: TGTGCCACCCGGTCGGGGATAGATAATTCACCCCTCCACTTT.

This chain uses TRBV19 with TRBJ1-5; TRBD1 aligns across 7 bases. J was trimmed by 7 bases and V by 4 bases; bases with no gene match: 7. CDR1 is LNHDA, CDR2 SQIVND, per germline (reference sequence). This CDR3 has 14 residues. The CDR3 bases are TGTGCCAGTAGTACGACAGGGTTAAGACAGCCCCAGCATTTT. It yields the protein CASSTTGLRQPQHF. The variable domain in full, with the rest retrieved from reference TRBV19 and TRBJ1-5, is DGGITQSPKYLFRKEGQNVTLSCEQNLNHDAMYWYRQDPGQGLRLIYYSQIVNDFQKGDIAEGYSVSREKKESFPLTVTSAQKNPTAFYLCASSTTGLRQPQHFGDGTRLSIL.

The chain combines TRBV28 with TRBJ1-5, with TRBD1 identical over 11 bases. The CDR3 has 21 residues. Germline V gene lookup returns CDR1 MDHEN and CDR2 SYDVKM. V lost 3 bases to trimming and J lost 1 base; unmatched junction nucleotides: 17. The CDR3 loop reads CASSFYFLRTGGGKSNQPQHF. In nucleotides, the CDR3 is TGTGCCAGCAGTTTTTATTTTTTGAGGACAGGGGGCGGAAAGAGCAATCAGCCCCAGCATTTT.